These T cell receptor beta chains were read from a single sample in a study of T cell changes during pregnancy in multiple sclerosis. Clones were read by immunoSEQ multiplex PCR, and TCRdb kept only the in-frame ones, dropping some. The sample has about 49,000 clones, approximately 95% seen once. Here the sequenced sample was CD8+ T cells from peripheral blood mononuclear cells, taken in the first trimester of pregnancy. These receptor sequences come from a female donor with multiple sclerosis, enrolled in a pregnancy study. Both conserved end residues are part of each CDR3. D genes are given only for firm matches. Clone size appears in some rows only: once, few, many, or a class for an expanded clone.

>-|TRBV4-3|TRBJ1-5|TRBD1
CASSQDSGTGQPQHF
>-|TRBV18|TRBJ2-2|TRBD1
CASSRTGGPGELFF
>-|TRBV2|TRBJ2-1|TRBD1
CASRDRGFNEQFF
>-|TRBV27|TRBJ2-7|-
CASSPLSSYEQYF
>-|TRBV6-6|TRBJ2-7|TRBD1
CASSSGQGSYEQYF
>once|TRBV7-9|TRBJ2-5|-
CASSSLTSSFGGTQYF
>once|TRBV19|TRBJ2-7|-
CASSFGLFPYEQYF
>-|TRBV19|TRBJ1-1|-
CASSMTARTEAFF
>once|TRBV7-9|TRBJ2-2|TRBD1
CASSLGTGNTGELFF
>-|TRBV5-4|TRBJ1-1|-
CASSFRDTEAFF
>-|TRBV14|TRBJ2-7|TRBD1
CASTDRAGIQYF
>-|TRBV27|TRBJ2-1|-
CASSFVNPYNEQFF
>-|TRBV15|TRBJ2-3|-
CATSRPTSTDTQYF
>-|TRBV27|TRBJ2-5|-
CASSPRGRSETQYF
>-|TRBV6-6|TRBJ2-5|TRBD1
CASRDRAEETQYF
>-|TRBV9|TRBJ2-7|-
CASSPLGTGTYEQYF
>-|TRBV23-1|TRBJ1-1|TRBD1
CASSQSRAGGTEAFF
>-|TRBV4-2|TRBJ2-7|-
CASSHSKSIFYEQYF
>-|TRBV19|TRBJ2-2|-
CASSPLEISGELFF
>-|TRBV10-2|TRBJ2-1|-
CASSNSPRNEQFF
>-|TRBV5-1|TRBJ2-7|-
CASSLEGVEQYF
>-|TRBV19|TRBJ2-5|-
CASSPGTTFQETQYF
>-|TRBV11-2|TRBJ1-2|-
CASSLPYGGNGYTF
>-|TRBV2|TRBJ2-3|TRBD2
CASNPSGGTDTQYF
>-|TRBV19|TRBJ2-5|-
CASSITHRQETQYF
>-|TRBV27|TRBJ2-7|-
CASGRGYEQYF
>-|TRBV19|TRBJ1-1|-
CASSMGQERVGLNTEAFF
>-|TRBV5-4|TRBJ2-7|TRBD2
CASSLGGGRGPYEQYF
>-|TRBV6-4|TRBJ2-3|-
CASSAGDTDTQYF
>-|TRBV7-9|TRBJ2-7|TRBD2
CASSPRGGRERSYEQYF
>-|TRBV6-5|TRBJ1-1|TRBD1
CASSYPGQLNTEAFF
>once|TRBV30|TRBJ1-5|-
CAWSVQGIQPQHF
>-|TRBV7-9|TRBJ1-1|-
CASSPGSSEAFF
>-|TRBV19|TRBJ2-7|-
CASSGHGYEQYF
>once|TRBV6-1|TRBJ2-7|TRBD1
CASSEGQGASYEQYF
>-|TRBV27|TRBJ1-5|TRBD1
CASSSGTDLQPQHF
>-|TRBV1|TRBJ2-2|-
CTSSQDLSRSGSRNTGELFF
>-|TRBV7-9|TRBJ2-2|TRBD2
CASSTWTSGRAGGTGELFF
>-|TRBV28|TRBJ1-3|TRBD1
CASSLAQGADTIYF
>once|TRBV6-5|TRBJ2-1|-
CASSQTSFLFNEQFF
>once|TRBV6-1|TRBJ1-5|TRBD1
CASSDQTGVQPQHF
>-|TRBV5-5|TRBJ2-3|-
CASSLAKGGTTDTQYF
>-|TRBV29-1|TRBJ1-1|-
CSVEEGDTEAFF
>-|TRBV29-1|TRBJ2-1|TRBD1
CSATDREHEQFF